One TCR beta chain is described in this entry. Its antigen is as yet unknown. Researchers ran the PCR with 60 Vbeta and 13 Jbeta primers. The table came from immunoSEQ multiplex PCR; TCRdb's copy has only in-frame clones and leaves some out. The sample lists around 150,000 clones; roughly 81% were seen once. The data belong to a study of cytomegalovirus exposure and HLA in healthy donors. The CDR3 contains 15 residues. Trimming pared 0 bases from V and 2 bases from J, leaving 10 bases between. Per germline, CDR1 MNHEY and CDR2 SVGAGI. Study conclusions and caveats: Listed as cytomegalovirus-associated were 150 to 200 TCR beta chains.

Sequenced input: PBMCs. The chain couples TRBV6-5 to TRBJ1-1; no definite D call. The receptor was derived from a man aged 18 to 35 in good health and CMV-seropositive. The CDR3 DNA follows: TGTGCCAGCAGTTACTCGAGGGCGGAAAACACTGAAGCTTTCTTT. It encodes CASSYSRAENTEAFF.